The next 13 T cell receptor beta chains were all read from a single sample in a study of PD-1 blockade in classical Hodgkin lymphoma. Time point noted: newly diagnosed, previously untreated cHL patient sample. The table came from immunoSEQ multiplex PCR; TCRdb's copy has only in-frame clones and leaves some out. The sample gives some 49,000 clones, approximately 90% of which show up once; roughly 5.3% is in the top ten. The sample comprised peripheral blood mononuclear cells (PBMCs). These receptors all come from a human donor with classical Hodgkin lymphoma.

The chain is built from TRBV7-3 and TRBJ2-3; D possibly uses TRBD1 or TRBD2 (5 bases each). Germline V gene data show CDR1 as SGHTA and CDR2 as FQGTGA. Trimming removed 5 bases at V and 1 base at J, with 13 bases between. CDR3 length: 15 residues. CDR3 sequence: CASSPGRVGTDTQYF. CDR3 nucleotide sequence: TGTGCCAGCAGCCCGGGGCGGGTCGGCACAGATACGCAGTATTTT.

The table lists this clone with a count of one. V usage is TRBV5-1 and J usage is TRBJ1-2, with 8 bases fitting TRBD1. CDR3 length: 17 amino acids. From germline, CDR1 is SGHRS and CDR2 YFSETQ. The junction had 7 bases not matched to a gene; V was cut back by 0 bases and J by 0 bases. As DNA, the CDR3 is TGCGCCAGCAGCTTGGAACCGGGACAGGATACTAACTATGGCTACACCTTC. This codes for CASSLEPGQDTNYGYTF.

The rearrangement links TRBV4-1 to TRBJ1-2, with D hard to call. Germline CDR1 reads MGHRA; CDR2 reads YSYEKL. The V end lost 0 bases, the J end lost 2 bases, and 7 bases lay between the germline ends. CDR3 length: 14 residues. The CDR3 DNA reads as TGCGCCAGCAGCCAAGAAAGGCAGAACTATGGCTACACCTTC. Translated, it gives CASSQERQNYGYTF.

The V gene is TRBV5-1, the J gene TRBJ2-1; D not resolved. The CDR3 totals 12 residues. V lost 1 base, J lost 8 bases, and 7 bases lay in between. Germline values: CDR1 SGHRS, CDR2 YFSETQ. CDR3 protein: CASSLILDEQFF. The CDR3 nucleotides are TGCGCCAGCAGCTTGATTCTAGATGAGCAGTTCTTC.

The J gene is TRBJ2-5, the V gene TRBV29-1; 10 nucleotides match TRBD2. V shed 4 bases, J shed 5 bases, and the junction held 4 bases outside the gene matches. Looked up from germline, CDR1 is SQVTM and CDR2 is ANQGSEA. CDR3 length: 13 amino acids. The CDR3 loop reads CSVVLAGRETQYF. In nucleotides, the CDR3 is TGCAGCGTTGTACTAGCGGGACGGGAGACCCAGTACTTC.

This chain links TRBV6-1 with TRBJ2-7, with 8 bases lining up with TRBD2. Per the germline V gene, CDR1 is MNHNS and CDR2 is SASEGT. This CDR3 contains 14 residues. The J segment lost 6 bases and the V segment lost 6 bases, leaving 10 bases of the junction unmatched. As DNA, the CDR3 is TGTGCCAGCAGGCATCGGGGGGGGGCCGGCGAGCAGTACTTC. Residues: CASRHRGGAGEQYF.

The rearrangement links TRBV7-2 to TRBJ2-7, with D perhaps TRBD2 (5 bases). V was shortened by 1 base and J by 6 bases, with 13 bases between the two germline ends. There are 14 residues in the CDR3. Germline V gene data show CDR1 as SGHTA and CDR2 as FQGNSA. The CDR3 DNA is TGTGCCAGCAGCTTAGTATCCGGGAATAGCGAGCAGTACTTC. It specifies CASSLVSGNSEQYF.

This chain joins TRBV9 and TRBJ2-5, with a weak D call TRBD1 (6 bases). V lost 3 bases and J lost 4, with 13 bases in between. The CDR3 has 14 residues. Germline loops: CDR1 SGDLS, CDR2 YYNGEE. The CDR3 spells CASSGTGMGETQYF. The CDR3, as DNA: TGTGCCAGCAGCGGCACAGGGATGGGAGAGACCCAGTACTTC.

The chain recombines TRBV6-1 with TRBJ2-3; 7 positions match TRBD2. The CDR3 has 16 residues. V gave up 4 bases and J gave up 6 bases; unmatched junction bases: 13. Germline V lookup: CDR1 MNHNS, CDR2 SASEGT. This CDR3 reads CASSGVAGVSVDTQYF. The CDR3 DNA reads TGTGCCAGCAGTGGTGTTGCGGGAGTGTCCGTGGATACGCAGTATTTT.

The chain links TRBV9 to TRBJ2-7; D may be TRBD1 or TRBD2 (5 bases each). Germline V lookup: CDR1 SGDLS, CDR2 YYNGEE. Trimming took 1 base from V and 4 from J, leaving 18 bases between them. The CDR3 runs to 16 residues. CDR3 region: CASSVQGGELWYEQYF. Written as DNA, the CDR3 is TGTGCCAGCAGCGTACAGGGTGGGGAGTTGTGGTACGAGCAGTACTTC. Drawing the rest from reference TRBV9 and TRBJ2-7, the complete variable domain is DSGVTQTPKHLITATGQRVTLRCSPRSGDLSVYWYQQSLDQGLQFLIQYYNGEERAKGNILERFSAQQFPDLHSELNLSSLELGDSALYFCASSVQGGELWYEQYFGPGTRLTVT.

The chain employs TRBV19 and TRBJ2-7, with 7 bases lining up with TRBD1. Germline values: CDR1 LNHDA, CDR2 SQIVND (reference sequence). The CDR3 length is 14 residues. J lost 5 bases, V lost 3 bases, and 7 bases had no gene match. The CDR3 coding sequence is TGTGCCAGTAGTATGAGGAGACAGGGAGACGAGCAGTACTTC. The encoded protein is CASSMRRQGDEQYF. Full variable domain (missing parts from reference TRBV19 and TRBJ2-7): DGGITQSPKYLFRKEGQNVTLSCEQNLNHDAMYWYRQDPGQGLRLIYYSQIVNDFQKGDIAEGYSVSREKKESFPLTVTSAQKNPTAFYLCASSMRRQGDEQYFGPGTRLTVT.

The chain employs TRBV2 and TRBJ2-3; 9 bases fit TRBD1. Germline V gives CDR1 SNHLY, CDR2 FYNNEI. Unmatched junction bases numbered 4, after V lost 4 bases and J lost 2 bases. The CDR3 is 15 residues long. The chain's CDR3 is CASSVGQGITDTQYF. Written as DNA, the CDR3 is TGTGCCAGCAGTGTTGGACAGGGGATCACAGATACGCAGTATTTT. Full variable domain (outside the CDR3, taken from reference TRBV2 and TRBJ2-3): EPEVTQTPSHQVTQMGQEVILRCVPISNHLYFYWYRQILGQKVEFLVSFYNNEISEKSEIFDDQFSVERPDGSNFTLKIRSTKLEDSAMYFCASSVGQGITDTQYFGPGTRLTVL.

The chain joins TRBV18 to TRBJ2-7, with TRBD1 matching over 9 bases. This CDR3 has 16 residues. Germline lookup yields CDR1 KGHSH and CDR2 LQKENI. The V and J ends lost 0 bases and 4 bases, in that order; junction bases with no gene match: 7. The CDR3 loop is CASSPPGTGFLYEQYF. DNA for the CDR3: TGTGCCAGCTCACCACCCGGGACAGGGTTCCTATACGAGCAGTACTTC.